This TCR beta chain derives from a study of blood T cell repertoires in COVID-19. Across the whole study: Specimens from acute and convalescent COVID-19 originated in the United States, Italy and Spain. Sample material is recorded as cDNA or gDNA derived from T cells, B-cell-depleted T cells, or PBMCs.

V was pared by 3 bases and J by 2 bases, with 14 bases between. The V gene's germline CDR1 is MNHNS and CDR2 SASEGT. The length of the CDR3 is 15 residues. Authors' analysis steps: For nucleated cells, counts were estimated from reference gene primer amplification. The data were produced by immunoSEQ multiplex PCR, yet TCRdb's version contains in-frame clones alone and is incomplete. D and trimming were read from the DNA, whereas the V and J calls and clone size are those reported in that table. This table has about 380,000 clones, 85% appearing once. Sequenced sample: peripheral blood. This TCR derives from a woman aged 18-29 years with acute or convalescent COVID-19. J is TRBJ2-7 and V is TRBV6-1; D gene ambiguous. The CDR3, as DNA: TGTGCCAGCAGTGAGTCCGAGACTCTTACCTACGAGCAGTACTTC. Residues: CASSESETLTYEQYF.